The 10 T cell receptor beta chains below come from one sample, sequenced in a study of somatic mutations in cytotoxic T cells in rheumatoid arthritis. TCRdb keeps only in-frame clones here, not all; method: immunoSEQ multiplex PCR. The data hold 6,500 to 8,500 clones, with around three quarters observed a single time. Sample: CD8+ T cells sorted from blood. The receptors here all came from an adult with rheumatoid arthritis.

Only one count was recorded for this clone. This chain links TRBV7-9 with TRBJ2-5; tentative D call: TRBD2 (6 bases). The CDR3 is 15 residues long. Germline CDR1 and CDR2: SEHNR and FQNEAQ (reference sequence). V was clipped by 6 bases and J by 2 bases, with 16 bases between them. The CDR3 region has the DNA TGTGCCAGCAGTGGGAGGCGCAGGGCACAAGAGACCCAGTACTTC. Protein: CASSGRRRAQETQYF. The full variable domain, in which reference TRBV7-9 and TRBJ2-5 provide the parts outside the CDR3, is DTGVSQNPRHKITKRGQNVTFRCDPISEHNRLYWYRQTLGQGPEFLTYFQNEAQLEKSRLLSDRFSAERPKGSFSTLEIQRTEQGDSAMYLCASSGRRRAQETQYFGPGTRLLVL.

This clone is deemed medium-sized. The CDR3 loop is CASSLALKGATNTGELFF. Written as DNA, the CDR3 is TGTGCCAGCAGCTTAGCGTTGAAGGGGGCGACGAACACCGGGGAGCTGTTTTTT. The chain is built from TRBV7-6 and TRBJ2-2, with TRBD1 matching 7 bases. CDR1 and CDR2 (germline): SGHVS, FNYEAQ. The CDR3 consists of 18 residues. V shed 0 bases, J shed 0 bases, and the junction held 7 bases outside the gene matches.

This clone was seen a few times. The V and J genes are TRBV4-2 and TRBJ1-1, with a tentative D call TRBD1 (5 bases). The CDR3 contains 16 residues. V lost 3 bases, J lost 1 base, and 15 bases lay in between. Germline V gene lookup returns CDR1 LGHNA and CDR2 YNFKEQ. CDR3: CASSHIQGGGNTEAFF. The CDR3 DNA is TGTGCCAGCAGCCACATCCAAGGCGGGGGGAACACTGAAGCTTTCTTT.

This clone was picked up one time. The chain joins TRBV19 to TRBJ2-2; the D gene is possibly TRBD1 (6 bases). Trimming removed 7 bases from V and 2 bases from J, with 29 bases in between. CDR1 and CDR2 from the germline V gene are LNHDA and SQIVND (reference sequence). The CDR3 runs 20 residues. The CDR3 region is CASTPDRPWSPRLNTGELFF. The CDR3 DNA follows: TGTGCCAGTACCCCAGACAGGCCTTGGTCACCACGACTCAACACCGGGGAGCTGTTTTTT.

The rearrangement uses TRBV4-3 and TRBJ2-1; no reliable D call. V was trimmed by 1 base and J by 4 bases, leaving 11 bases between them. The germline V gene encodes CDR1 LGHNA and CDR2 YSLEER. The CDR3 has 15 residues. In DNA, the CDR3 is TGCGCCAGCAGCCAAGGTGGTGGAGAGTACAATGAGCAGTTCTTC. Translation: CASSQGGGEYNEQFF.

The rearrangement links TRBV19 to TRBJ1-2, with 8 nucleotides matching TRBD1. Per the germline V gene, CDR1 is LNHDA and CDR2 is SQIVND (reference sequence). The CDR3 runs to 14 residues. The trim removed 10 bases at V and 4 bases at J, leaving 11 bases unmatched. Written as DNA, the CDR3 is TGTGCCATTGCCCCGGGACAGGATGGCTATGGCTACACCTTC. Translating gives CAIAPGQDGYGYTF.

This clone has a single count. V and J are TRBV5-6 and TRBJ2-3; 10 bases match TRBD1. Trimming at V came to 5 bases and at J to 3 bases, leaving 9 bases not matched to a gene. This CDR3 spans 16 amino acids. Germline loops: CDR1 SGHDT, CDR2 YYEEEE. As DNA, the CDR3 is TGTGCCAGCAGGCCCGGGTGGGACAGGGGAACAGATACGCAGTATTTT. It translates to CASRPGWDRGTDTQYF.

The chain joins TRBV7-3 to TRBJ1-1; the D gene is possibly TRBD1 (6 bases). The CDR3 sequence is 13 residues long. Germline V gene data show CDR1 as SGHTA and CDR2 as FQGTGA. Trimming shortened V by 0 bases and J by 5 bases, and 7 bases separated the two germline ends. The CDR3 region is CASSLTGGTEAFF. In DNA form, the CDR3 reads TGTGCCAGCAGCTTAACAGGGGGGACTGAAGCTTTCTTT.

The J gene is TRBJ1-1, the V gene TRBV5-6; TRBD1 might be the D (6 bases). V lost 4 bases and J 5 bases, leaving 15 bases between the germline ends. The length of the CDR3 is 14 residues. CDR1 and CDR2 from the germline V gene are SGHDT and YYEEEE. In DNA, the CDR3 is TGTGCCAGCAGCCCGGGGACAAGAGAAACTGAAGCTTTCTTT. It codes for CASSPGTRETEAFF.

The V and J genes are TRBV2 and TRBJ1-6; no clear D. The CDR3 consists of 14 residues. The V and J ends lost 3 bases and 7 bases respectively, with 10 bases between them. The germline CDR1 and CDR2 sequences are SNHLY and FYNNEI. The CDR3 reads CASSERVGNSPLHF. CDR3 DNA sequence: TGTGCCAGCAGTGAGCGGGTCGGCAATTCACCCCTCCACTTT.